Below, one TCR beta chain is given with its context. Some clones are missing from TCRdb's copy, which holds only in-frame ones; the method was immunoSEQ multiplex PCR. This sample has more than 25,000 clones; about 89% occur once, and the top ten carry about 8.5%. This sample was included in a study of PD-1 and CTLA-4 blockade in melanoma. CDR3 length equals 15 residues. V was clipped by 8 bases and J by 5 bases, with 18 bases between them. Looked up from germline, CDR1 is LNHDA and CDR2 is SQIVND (reference sequence). The sequence was obtained from a human donor with melanoma. The rearrangement links TRBV19 to TRBJ2-2; TRBD2 might be the D (6 bases). This material consisted of CD8+ T cells from peripheral blood, taken before anti-PD-1 treatment. The CDR3 bases are TGTGCCAGTCTGCCATCCGGGACTTTAACCGGGGAGCTGTTTTTT. Translated, it gives CASLPSGTLTGELFF.